This T cell receptor beta chain originates from a study of immune evolution from preneoplasia to lung adenocarcinoma. The CDR3 has 15 residues. Looked up from germline, CDR1 is MGHRA and CDR2 is YSYEKL. Trimming removed 0 bases at V and 6 bases at J, with 14 bases between. Data came from immunoSEQ multiplex PCR; TCRdb stores just in-frame clones and leaves some out. This sample has more than 9,000 clones, with around four fifths found just once. The chain links TRBV4-1 to TRBJ1-2, with a possible D match to TRBD1 (5 bases). The receptor's source is a person between 65 and 80 years old with lung adenocarcinoma. Source material: FFPE minimally invasive lung adenocarcinoma tissue. The CDR3 sequence: CASSQEQEGLNGYTF. In DNA form, the CDR3 reads TGCGCCAGCAGCCAAGAACAAGAGGGGCTGAATGGCTACACCTTC.